The clone carrying this TCR beta chain has only a few counts. Each single cDNA molecule received a unique molecular identifier. MiXCR, applied by TCRdb to the 5' RACE reads, yields one record per CDR3 protein. This sample has over 60,000 distinct CDR3 sequences; about 10% occur once, and the top ten carry less than 3.5%. This entry comes from a study of early T cells in non-severe SARS-CoV-2 infection. The CDR3 is 14 amino acids. CDR1 and CDR2 from the germline V gene are SGHRS and YFSETQ. The V end was cut by 2 bases, the J end by 10 bases, with 19 bases between. Sequenced material: whole blood, taken at baseline. This TCR was sampled from an adult who was a healthcare worker with PCR-confirmed SARS-CoV-2 infection or an uninfected control (not recorded which). The chain links TRBV5-1 to TRBJ2-7; D uncertain. The CDR3 loop is CASSFSPDGGEQYF. The DNA for the CDR3 is TGCGCCAGCAGCTTTTCCCCGGACGGCGGCGAACAGTACTTC.